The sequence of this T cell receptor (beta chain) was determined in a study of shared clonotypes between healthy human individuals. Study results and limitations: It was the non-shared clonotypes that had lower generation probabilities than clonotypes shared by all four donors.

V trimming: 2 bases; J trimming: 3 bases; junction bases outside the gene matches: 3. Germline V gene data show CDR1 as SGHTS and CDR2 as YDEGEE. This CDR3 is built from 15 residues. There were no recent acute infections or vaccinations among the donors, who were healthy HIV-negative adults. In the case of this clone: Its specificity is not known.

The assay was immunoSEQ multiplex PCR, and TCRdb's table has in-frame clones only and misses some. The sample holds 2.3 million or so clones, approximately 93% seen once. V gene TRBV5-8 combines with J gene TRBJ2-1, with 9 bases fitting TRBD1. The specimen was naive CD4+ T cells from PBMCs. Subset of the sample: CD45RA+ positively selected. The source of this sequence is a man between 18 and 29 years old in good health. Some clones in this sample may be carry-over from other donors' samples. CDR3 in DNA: TGTGCCAGCAGCTTACAGGGACAGGGCTACAATGAGCAGTTCTTC. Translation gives CASSLQGQGYNEQFF. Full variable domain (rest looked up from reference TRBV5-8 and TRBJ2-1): EAGVTQSPTHLIKTRGQQATLRCSPISGHTSVYWYQQALGLGLQFLLWYDEGEERNRGNFPPRFSGRQFPNYSSELNVNALELEDSALYLCASSLQGQGYNEQFFGPGTRLTVL.